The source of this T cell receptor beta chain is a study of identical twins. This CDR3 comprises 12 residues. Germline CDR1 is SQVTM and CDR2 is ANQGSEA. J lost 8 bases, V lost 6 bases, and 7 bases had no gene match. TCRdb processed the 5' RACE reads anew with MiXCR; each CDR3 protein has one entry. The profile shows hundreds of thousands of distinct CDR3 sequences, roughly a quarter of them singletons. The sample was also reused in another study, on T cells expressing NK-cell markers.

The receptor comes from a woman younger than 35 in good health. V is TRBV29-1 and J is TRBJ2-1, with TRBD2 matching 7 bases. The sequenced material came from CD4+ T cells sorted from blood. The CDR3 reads CSVKTSRDEQFF. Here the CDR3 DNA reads TGCAGCGTCAAGACTAGCAGAGATGAGCAGTTCTTC.